What follows is one T cell receptor beta chain and its context. No antigen is known for it. Base qualities are missing; no much larger clone stands one base away. The data derive from a study of fetal regulatory T cell absence and autoimmunity (dated by TCRdb to 2016 to 2017). In terms of the full investigation: Autoimmunity of the exocrine pancreas was seen in the IPEX patients even though clinical diabetes was absent. What the research found in general, with its limitations: The oligoclonal enrichment was interpreted as support for antigen-driven autoimmunity occurring in the pancreas before birth in IPEX syndrome. TRB gene family usage was broadly similar between cord blood and pancreas, resembling published neonatal and adult repertoires. Compared with cord blood, the pancreas TCR compartment showed significant oligoclonal enrichment, and some top clones were enriched more than 90-fold.

On the immunoSEQ human TCRbeta survey platform, TCRbeta CDR3 regions were amplified and barcoded with a two-step multiplex PCR. Libraries were sequenced on Illumina instruments, and IgH from the same samples was sequenced in parallel. In the source study's methods: Raw reads were filtered against IMGT V, D, J definitions and binned by a nearest-neighbor algorithm to remove PCR and sequencing errors. Clones were defined as identical nucleotide sequences, and differential abundance between tissues was assessed by per-clone Fisher exact tests with a pFDR threshold of p<0.01. Clones whose frequencies were too low for statistical inference were excluded by a minimum inclusion filter of 10 in either sample. The immunoSEQ Analyzer was used for pairwise clonal comparisons, and IMGT tools were used to assess gene family usage. This immuneACCESS table, as held by TCRdb, lists in-frame sequences with V and J called but not all clones. Of the missing ones, under half trace to an unresolved V gene in checked studies; the others have no known cause. That table is the source of V, J and clone size, and D and trimming were worked out from the DNA. Here the sample has approximately 46,000 clones; approximately 83% occur a single time. The top ten hold over 0.4% of the sample.

The DNeasy Blood and Tissue Kit was used to extract about 2-3.2 ug of genomic DNA from umbilical cord blood or frozen pancreas. Sequencing input: cord blood. The TCR sequence derives from a newborn boy with IPEX syndrome.

The DNA reads TGTGCCTGGAGCTTCCCCGGGACAGGGGGGGCCTACGAGCAGTACTTC. It is translated as CAWSFPGTGGAYEQYF. The rearranged chain carries TRBV30 and TRBJ2-7, and TRBD1 aligns with 11 junction nucleotides. V has 3 bases trimmed and J has 2 bases trimmed; junction bases matching no gene number 9. The germline V gene (reference sequence) specifies GTSNPN as CDR1 and SVGIG as CDR2. Inclusive of the bounding cysteine and phenylalanine, the CDR3 is 16 residues long. This entry keeps only the CDR3 DNA: 48 bases, framed from base 1.